This TCR beta chain was captured in a study of blood T cells in healthy people across ages. A sample-barcoded 5' primer and a J-beta primer mix were used in a second PCR of roughly 7 to 11 cycles. TCRdb re-derived calls from the 5' RACE reads in MiXCR, one entry per CDR3 protein. The data show 1.8 million or so distinct CDR3 sequences, about two fifths seen once. This clonotype showed up just a few times. The source is a human donor in good health. The sample taken for sequencing was blood.

This CDR3 is CASRQYWSSYEQYF. The CDR3 DNA follows: TGTGCCAGCAGGCAATACTGGAGCTCCTACGAGCAGTACTTC. This chain connects TRBV2 to TRBJ2-7; D unresolved. Germline V lookup: CDR1 SNHLY, CDR2 FYNNEI. There are 14 residues in the CDR3. V was pared by 6 bases and J by 0 bases, with 12 bases between.